Here is one T cell receptor beta chain with its context. Then a second PCR, running about 6 to 11 cycles, was carried out with a sample-barcoded 5' primer and a J-beta primer mix. TCRdb re-called the 5' RACE reads through MiXCR, storing one row per CDR3 protein. The sample has 1.5 million to 2 million distinct CDR3 sequences, roughly 27% seen once. The CDR3 contains 15 residues. The V segment lost 6 bases and the J segment 9 bases; nucleotides outside the gene matches: 14. The study isolated at least 6.5 million PBMCs from each sample. Extraction of total RNA produced a minimum of 5 micrograms from each sample. The data derive from a study of blood T cells in healthy people across ages.

The V call is TRBV12-3 or TRBV12-4, the J call TRBJ1-2; 9 bases line up with TRBD1. This TCR was recovered from a woman aged 25 to 39 in good health. The sequenced sample consisted of blood. In DNA form, the CDR3 reads TGTGCCAGCAGCTTCCTGACCCGGGGACAGGGAAGCTACACCTTC. It yields the protein CASSFLTRGQGSYTF.